The next 9 T cell receptor beta chains were all read from a single sample in a study of shared clonotypes between healthy human individuals. Here immunoSEQ multiplex PCR was the method, and the copy in TCRdb shows in-frame clones only, minus some. The sample yields some 2,000,000 clones, approximately 94% seen once. Sequencing was performed on naive CD4+ T cells sorted from blood. Regarding subset: CD45RA+ positively selected. Every receptor here comes from a man between 18 and 29 years old in good health.

This chain connects TRBV19 to TRBJ2-3; D gene uncertain. The CDR3 contains 12 residues. Germline assignment: CDR1 LNHDA and CDR2 SQIVND (reference sequence). Deletions cut 3 bases from V and 8 bases from J, with 9 bases between. The CDR3 bases are TGTGCCAGTAGTATCCCGTTAGGTACGCAGTATTTT. Translation gives CASSIPLGTQYF.

Details on this clone: In the same sample, other DNA sequences code for this CDR3. The chain employs TRBV7-2 and TRBJ1-5; D gene uncertain. There are 13 residues in the CDR3. V was shortened by 4 bases and J by 0 bases, with 4 bases between the two germline ends. Germline V gene lookup returns CDR1 SGHTA and CDR2 FQGNSA. CDR3 protein: CASSSSSNQPQHF. DNA for the CDR3: TGTGCCAGCAGCTCGAGTAGCAATCAGCCCCAGCATTTT.

The chain's CDR3 is CATSSPRQGRLETQYF. The CDR3 nucleotides read TGTGCCACCAGCAGTCCCAGACAGGGTCGGTTGGAGACCCAGTACTTC. This chain joins TRBV15 and TRBJ2-5; 7 bases are a match to TRBD1. CDR3 size: 16 residues. The junction had 12 bases not matched to a gene; V was cut back by 3 bases and J by 5 bases. Germline V gene sequence: CDR1 LNHNV, CDR2 YYDKDF (reference sequence).

J is TRBJ2-7 and V is TRBV10-1; D ambiguous. CDR1 WNHNN and CDR2 SYGVQD come from the germline V gene (reference sequence). The CDR3 is 13 residues long. V shed 4 bases and J shed 0 bases, with 7 bases lying between them. The CDR3 bases are TGCGCCAGCAGTGGCGGAAGCTCCTACGAGCAGTACTTC. Its translation: CASSGGSSYEQYF.

The chain links TRBV7-2 to TRBJ2-1, with 14 positions matching TRBD2. Germline CDR1 and CDR2: SGHTA and FQGNSA. After removal of 5 bases from V and 8 bases from J, the junction contained 8 bases not matched to a gene. This CDR3 is built from 16 residues. As DNA, the CDR3 is TGTGCCAGCAGCAACCGACTAGCGGGAGGGTTGGATGAGCAGTTCTTC. Protein product: CASSNRLAGGLDEQFF.

The chain has TRBV5-6 and TRBJ1-5; D uncertain. The V end was cut by 0 bases, the J end by 4 bases, with 8 bases between. The CDR3 loop spans 14 amino acids. Germline V gives CDR1 SGHDT, CDR2 YYEEEE. CDR3 DNA sequence: TGTGCCAGCAGCTTGGAAGGGCAGAATCAGCCCCAGCATTTT. Translating gives CASSLEGQNQPQHF.

The chain combines TRBV11-2 with TRBJ2-7, with 8 bases matching TRBD2. With 1 base clipped from V and 3 bases from J, the junction kept 8 bases outside the gene matches. CDR1 is SGHAT, CDR2 FQNNGV, per germline. This CDR3 spans 16 amino acids. The CDR3 protein is CASSLGPAGGNYEQYF. The CDR3 nucleotides are TGTGCCAGCAGCTTAGGCCCGGCGGGAGGAAACTACGAGCAGTACTTC.

This sequence joins TRBV19 and TRBJ1-5, with TRBD1 identical over 10 bases. CDR1 and CDR2 (germline): LNHDA, SQIVND (reference sequence). This CDR3 comprises 14 residues. V lost 0 bases, J lost 7 bases, and 0 bases stayed unmatched. CDR3 sequence (DNA): TGTGCCAGTAGTATAGAGACAGGGGGCCAGCCCCAGCATTTT. As protein: CASSIETGGQPQHF.

This clone was seen a single time. This chain links TRBV11-2 with TRBJ2-4; TRBD1 matches at 8 bases. V dropped 0 bases and J dropped 7; count of bases not matched to a gene: 17. Per germline, CDR1 SGHAT and CDR2 FQNNGV. This CDR3 has 19 amino acids. Here the CDR3 reads CASSLDGRGRGDRWNIQYF. CDR3 sequence (DNA): TGTGCCAGCAGCTTAGATGGCAGGGGGCGCGGGGATCGTTGGAACATTCAGTACTTC.